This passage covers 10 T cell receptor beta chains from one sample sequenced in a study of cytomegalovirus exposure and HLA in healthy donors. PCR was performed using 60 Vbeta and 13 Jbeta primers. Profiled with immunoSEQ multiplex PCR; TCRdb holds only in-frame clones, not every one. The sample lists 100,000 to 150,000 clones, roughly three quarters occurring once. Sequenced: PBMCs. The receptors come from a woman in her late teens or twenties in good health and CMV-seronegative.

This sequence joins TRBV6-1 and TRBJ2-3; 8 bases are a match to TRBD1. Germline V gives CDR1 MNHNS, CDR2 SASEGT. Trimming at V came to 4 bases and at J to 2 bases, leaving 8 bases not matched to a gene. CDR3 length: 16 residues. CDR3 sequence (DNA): TGTGCCAGCAGTGCGACAGGGGCCCGTCCCACAGATACGCAGTATTTT. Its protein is CASSATGARPTDTQYF.

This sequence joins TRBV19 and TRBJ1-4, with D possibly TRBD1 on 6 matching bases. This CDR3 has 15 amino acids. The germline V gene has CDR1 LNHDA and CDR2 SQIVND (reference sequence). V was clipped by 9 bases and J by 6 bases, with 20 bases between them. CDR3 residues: CASRPPGQLHEKLFF. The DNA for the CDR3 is TGTGCCAGCAGACCCCCGGGACAACTACATGAAAAACTGTTTTTT.

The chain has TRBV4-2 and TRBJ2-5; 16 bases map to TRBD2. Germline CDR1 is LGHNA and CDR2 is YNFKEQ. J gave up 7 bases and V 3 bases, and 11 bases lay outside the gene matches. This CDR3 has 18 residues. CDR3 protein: CASSQRPGLAGGRGTQYF. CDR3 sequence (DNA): TGTGCCAGCAGCCAGAGACCGGGACTAGCGGGAGGGCGAGGGACCCAGTACTTC.

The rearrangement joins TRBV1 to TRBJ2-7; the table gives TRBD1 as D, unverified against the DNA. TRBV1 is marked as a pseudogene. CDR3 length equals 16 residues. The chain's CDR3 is CTSSQDRTGGNGEQYF. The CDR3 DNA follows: TGCACCAGCAGCCAAGATCGGACAGGGGGAAACGGCGAGCAGTACTTC.

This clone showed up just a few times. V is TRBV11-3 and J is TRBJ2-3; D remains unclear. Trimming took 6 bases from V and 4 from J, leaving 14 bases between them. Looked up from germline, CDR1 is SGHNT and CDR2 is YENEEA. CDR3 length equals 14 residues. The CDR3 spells CASSFGDHSDTQYF. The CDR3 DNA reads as TGTGCCAGCAGTTTTGGAGATCACTCAGATACGCAGTATTTT.

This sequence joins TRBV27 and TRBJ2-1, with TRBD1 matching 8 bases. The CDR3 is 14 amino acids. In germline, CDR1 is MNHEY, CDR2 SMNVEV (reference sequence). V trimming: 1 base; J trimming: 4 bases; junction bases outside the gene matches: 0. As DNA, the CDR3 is TGTGCCAGCAGTTTATGGGACAGGTACAATGAGCAGTTCTTC. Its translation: CASSLWDRYNEQFF.

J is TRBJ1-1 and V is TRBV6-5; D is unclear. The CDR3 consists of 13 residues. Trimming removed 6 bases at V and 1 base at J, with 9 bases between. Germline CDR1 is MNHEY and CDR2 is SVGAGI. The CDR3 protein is CASSPTGNTEAFF. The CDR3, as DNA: TGTGCCAGCAGCCCTACGGGGAACACTGAAGCTTTCTTT.

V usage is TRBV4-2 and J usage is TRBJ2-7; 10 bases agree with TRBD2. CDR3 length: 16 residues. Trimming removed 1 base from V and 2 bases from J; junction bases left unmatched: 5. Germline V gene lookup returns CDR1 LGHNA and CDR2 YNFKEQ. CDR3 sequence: CASSQGTSGLTYEQYF. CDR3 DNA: TGTGCCAGCAGCCAAGGGACTAGCGGACTCACCTACGAGCAGTACTTC.

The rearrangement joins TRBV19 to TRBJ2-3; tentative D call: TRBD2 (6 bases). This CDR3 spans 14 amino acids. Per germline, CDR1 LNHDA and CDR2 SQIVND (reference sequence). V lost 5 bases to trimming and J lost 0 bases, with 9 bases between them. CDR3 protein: CASSSSASTDTQYF. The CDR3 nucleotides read TGTGCCAGTAGTTCTAGCGCTAGCACAGATACGCAGTATTTT.

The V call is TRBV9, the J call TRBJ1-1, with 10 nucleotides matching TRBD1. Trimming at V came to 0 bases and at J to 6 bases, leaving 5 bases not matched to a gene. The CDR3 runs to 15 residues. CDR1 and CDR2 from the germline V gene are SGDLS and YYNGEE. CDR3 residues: CASSVDGTGAAEAFF. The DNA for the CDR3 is TGTGCCAGCAGCGTAGACGGGACAGGGGCGGCTGAAGCTTTCTTT. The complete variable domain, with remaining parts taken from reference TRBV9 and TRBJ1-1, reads DSGVTQTPKHLITATGQRVTLRCSPRSGDLSVYWYQQSLDQGLQFLIQYYNGEERAKGNILERFSAQQFPDLHSELNLSSLELGDSALYFCASSVDGTGAAEAFFGQGTRLTVV.